Listed here is a single T cell receptor beta chain. This entry belongs to a study of blood T cell repertoires in COVID-19. In the original analysis: Amplified reference gene primers provided the basis for estimating nucleated cell counts. Only in-frame clones appear in the TCRdb table, and some are missing; sequencing was by immunoSEQ multiplex PCR. For V, J and clone size, that table is used; D and trimming come from the DNA. The repertoire holds around 320,000 clones, with 90% to 95% as singletons. Sequencing input: PBMCs or T cells enriched from blood (not recorded which). This receptor was obtained from a woman in her 30s who had been exposed to COVID-19.

The CDR3 loop is CASRSPGETQYF. The CDR3 DNA follows: TGTGCCAGTAGATCCCCGGGGGAGACCCAGTACTTC. This chain links TRBV19 with TRBJ2-5; a possible D gene is TRBD2 (5 bases). V was trimmed by 6 bases and J by 5 bases, leaving 10 bases between them. Germline CDR1 LNHDA, CDR2 SQIVND (reference sequence). CDR3 length equals 12 residues. Based on the CDR3 plus reference TRBV19 and TRBJ2-5, the full variable domain is DGGITQSPKYLFRKEGQNVTLSCEQNLNHDAMYWYRQDPGQGLRLIYYSQIVNDFQKGDIAEGYSVSREKKESFPLTVTSAQKNPTAFYLCASRSPGETQYFGPGTRLLVL.